This is a list of T cell receptor beta chains from one sample in a study of blood T cell repertoires in COVID-19. Sequencing was performed with immunoSEQ multiplex PCR; in TCRdb, only in-frame clones are kept and a portion is missing. The sample records just over 650,000 clones, about 90% being singletons. The sample consisted of peripheral blood. The origin of the receptors is a woman aged 18-29 years with acute or convalescent COVID-19. Each CDR3 is given with its conserved first and last residue. D genes are given only for firm matches. The size field is filled for only some rows; it gives once, few, many or a size class.

CDR3nt	CDR3aa	d_gene	abundance	v_gene	j_gene
TGCAGCGTTGGTGTGGAGGGCAGCAATCAGCCCCAGCATTTT	CSVGVEGSNQPQHF	NA	NA	TRBV29-1	TRBJ1-5
TGTGCCAGCAGCCAAGCGCTAGCGGACAATGAGCAGTTCTTC	CASSQALADNEQFF	TRBD2	NA	TRBV3-1/TRBV3-2	TRBJ2-1
TGTGCCAGCAGCAAAAGGAAAAGAATTGGACAGATAGTGGCAGAGACCCAGTACTTC	CASSKRKRIGQIVAETQYF	NA	NA	TRBV21-1	TRBJ2-5
TGTGCCAGCAGCCGGGAGGGACAGGGGAACGCTGAAGCTTTCTTT	CASSREGQGNAEAFF	TRBD1	NA	TRBV5-5	TRBJ1-1
TGTGCCAGCAGTGGAGGGAGGTCGAACACTGAAGCTTTCTTT	CASSGGRSNTEAFF	NA	NA	TRBV2	TRBJ1-1
TGTGCCAGCAGCCAAGACAGCCAAGAGACCCAGTACTTC	CASSQDSQETQYF	NA	NA	TRBV4-2	TRBJ2-5
TGTGCCAGCAGCAAAGATGTCGGAGCTGGCCACAATGAGCAGTTCTTC	CASSKDVGAGHNEQFF	NA	NA	TRBV21-1	TRBJ2-1
TGCGCCAGCAGTGCCCCGCCACACACGAGAGGAGGCCCTAACTATGGCTACACCTTC	CASSAPPHTRGGPNYGYTF	NA	NA	TRBV10-1	TRBJ1-2
TGTGCCACCAGTGAAACGGGACTAGCGGGCTGGCATACGCAGTATTTT	CATSETGLAGWHTQYF	TRBD2	few	TRBV24-1	TRBJ2-3
TGTGCCAGCAGTGATTTTCAGGGGGTGTACGAGCAGTACTTC	CASSDFQGVYEQYF	TRBD1	NA	TRBV2	TRBJ2-7
TGTGCCACCCGTCACGGAGGGCGGGACACCGGGGAGCTGTTTTTT	CATRHGGRDTGELFF	NA	NA	TRBV24-1	TRBJ2-2
TGTGCCAGCAGTGAATTTGCTGCGGGTGATGAAAAACTGTTTTTT	CASSEFAAGDEKLFF	NA	once	TRBV25-1	TRBJ1-4
TGTGCCTGGAGTTTCCTCGACAGGGTAAGAACTGAAGCTTTCTTT	CAWSFLDRVRTEAFF	TRBD1	NA	TRBV30	TRBJ1-1
TGTGCCAGCAGGAAAGGACTAGCGGGGGGGCTAGGCAATGAGCAGTTCTTC	CASRKGLAGGLGNEQFF	TRBD2	NA	TRBV2	TRBJ2-1
TGTGCCAGCAGCCAAGATCCCCAGCGGGGGAATGAGCAGTTCTTC	CASSQDPQRGNEQFF	TRBD2	NA	TRBV4-2	TRBJ2-1
TGTGCCAGCAGTCGGACTAGCGGGGGAAGCTCCTACAATGAGCAGTTCTTC	CASSRTSGGSSYNEQFF	TRBD2	once	TRBV6-4	TRBJ2-1
TGCGCCAGCAGCTTGGGCTCTAGCGGGGGGGCAGATACGCAGTATTTT	CASSLGSSGGADTQYF	TRBD2	NA	TRBV5-1	TRBJ2-3